The TCR beta chain described here comes from a study of blood T cell repertoires in COVID-19. With 3 bases removed from V and 8 bases from J, the gap between germline ends came to 10 bases. The CDR3 runs 12 residues. Germline V gene data show CDR1 as GTSNPN and CDR2 as SVGIG (reference sequence). Sequenced by immunoSEQ multiplex PCR; TCRdb stores in-frame clones only, minus some. The sample includes 400,000 to 450,000 clones, roughly 89% seen only once; the top ten take 1.4%. The sample was peripheral blood. This clonotype originated in a young woman with active or convalescent COVID-19. The V and J genes are TRBV30 and TRBJ1-4; D is ambiguous. The CDR3 sequence: CAWRGLEEKLFF. The CDR3 DNA reads TGTGCCTGGAGGGGTTTGGAGGAAAAACTGTTTTTT.